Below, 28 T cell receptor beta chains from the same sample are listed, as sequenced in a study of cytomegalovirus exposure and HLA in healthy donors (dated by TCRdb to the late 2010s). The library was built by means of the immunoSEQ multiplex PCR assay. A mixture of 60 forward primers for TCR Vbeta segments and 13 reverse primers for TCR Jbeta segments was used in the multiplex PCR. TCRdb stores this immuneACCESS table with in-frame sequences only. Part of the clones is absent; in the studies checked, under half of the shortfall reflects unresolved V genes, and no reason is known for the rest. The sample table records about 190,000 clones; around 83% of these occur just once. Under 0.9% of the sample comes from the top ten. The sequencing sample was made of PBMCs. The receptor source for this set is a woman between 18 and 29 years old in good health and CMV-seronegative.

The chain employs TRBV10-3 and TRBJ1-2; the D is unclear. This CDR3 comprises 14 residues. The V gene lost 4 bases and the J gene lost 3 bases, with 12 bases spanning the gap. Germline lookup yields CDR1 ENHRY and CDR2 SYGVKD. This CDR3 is CAISGGLWDYGYTF. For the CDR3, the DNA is TGTGCCATCAGTGGTGGGCTATGGGACTATGGCTACACCTTC.

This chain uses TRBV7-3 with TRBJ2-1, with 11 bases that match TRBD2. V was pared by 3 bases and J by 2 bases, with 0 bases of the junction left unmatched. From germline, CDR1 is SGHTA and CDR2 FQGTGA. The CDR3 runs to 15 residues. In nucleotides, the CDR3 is TGTGCCAGCAGCTTGACTAGCGGGACCTACAATGAGCAGTTCTTC. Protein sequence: CASSLTSGTYNEQFF.

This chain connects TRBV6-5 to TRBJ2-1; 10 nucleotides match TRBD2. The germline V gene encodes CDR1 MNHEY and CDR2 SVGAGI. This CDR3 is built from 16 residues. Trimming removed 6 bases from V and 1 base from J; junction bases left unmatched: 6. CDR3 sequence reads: CASRYLAGASYNEQFF. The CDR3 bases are TGTGCCAGCAGATACCTAGCGGGAGCATCCTACAATGAGCAGTTCTTC.

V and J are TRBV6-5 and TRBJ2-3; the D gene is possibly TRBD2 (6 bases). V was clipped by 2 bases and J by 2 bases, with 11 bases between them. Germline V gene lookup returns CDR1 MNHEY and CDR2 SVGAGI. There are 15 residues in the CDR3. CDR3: CASSYGLAYTDTQYF. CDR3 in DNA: TGTGCCAGCAGTTACGGGCTAGCGTACACAGATACGCAGTATTTT.

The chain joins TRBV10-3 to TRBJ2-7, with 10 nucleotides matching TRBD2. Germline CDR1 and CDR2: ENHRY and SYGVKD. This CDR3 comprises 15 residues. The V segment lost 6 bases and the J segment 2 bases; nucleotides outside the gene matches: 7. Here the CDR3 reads CAIRRGLAETYEQYF. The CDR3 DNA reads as TGTGCCATCAGGCGAGGACTAGCGGAGACCTACGAGCAGTACTTC.

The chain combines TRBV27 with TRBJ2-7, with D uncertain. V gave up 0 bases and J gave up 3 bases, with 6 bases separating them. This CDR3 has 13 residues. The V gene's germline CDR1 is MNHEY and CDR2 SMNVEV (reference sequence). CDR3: CASSLSYGYEQYF. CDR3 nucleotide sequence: TGTGCCAGCAGTTTATCGTACGGCTACGAGCAGTACTTC.

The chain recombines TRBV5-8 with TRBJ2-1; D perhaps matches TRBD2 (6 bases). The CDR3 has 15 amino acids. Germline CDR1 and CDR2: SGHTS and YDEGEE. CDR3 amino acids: CVQGGQAFGDNEQFF. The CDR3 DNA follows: TGTGTACAAGGAGGGCAGGCGTTTGGGGATAATGAGCAGTTCTTC.

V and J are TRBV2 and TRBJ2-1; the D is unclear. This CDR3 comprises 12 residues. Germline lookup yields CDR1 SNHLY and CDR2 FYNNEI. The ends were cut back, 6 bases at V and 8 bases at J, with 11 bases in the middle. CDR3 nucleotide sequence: TGTGCCAGCAGGGAAATTTCGGATGAGCAGTTCTTC. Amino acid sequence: CASREISDEQFF.

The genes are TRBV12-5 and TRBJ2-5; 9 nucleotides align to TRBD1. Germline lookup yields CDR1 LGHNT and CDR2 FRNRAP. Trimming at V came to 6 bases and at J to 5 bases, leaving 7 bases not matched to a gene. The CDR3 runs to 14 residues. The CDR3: CASGSTGGGETQYF. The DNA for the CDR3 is TGTGCTAGTGGATCCACAGGGGGCGGGGAGACCCAGTACTTC.

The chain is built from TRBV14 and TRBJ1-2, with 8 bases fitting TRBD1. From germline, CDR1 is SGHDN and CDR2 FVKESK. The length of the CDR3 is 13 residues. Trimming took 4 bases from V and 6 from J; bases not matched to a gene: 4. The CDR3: CASSPGQGDGYTF. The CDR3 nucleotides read TGTGCCAGCAGCCCAGGACAGGGAGATGGCTACACCTTC.

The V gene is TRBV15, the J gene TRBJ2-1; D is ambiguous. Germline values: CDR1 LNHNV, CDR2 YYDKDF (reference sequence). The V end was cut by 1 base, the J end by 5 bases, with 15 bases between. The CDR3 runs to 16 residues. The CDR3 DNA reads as TGTGCCACCAGCAGAGTCCGAGCTCCACCCGACAATGAGCAGTTCTTC. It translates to CATSRVRAPPDNEQFF.

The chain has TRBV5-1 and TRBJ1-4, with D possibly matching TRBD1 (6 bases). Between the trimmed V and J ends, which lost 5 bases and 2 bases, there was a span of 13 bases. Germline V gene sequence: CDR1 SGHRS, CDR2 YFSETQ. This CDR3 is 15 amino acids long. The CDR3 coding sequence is TGCGCCAGCAGTTCTGGACAGTCGACTAATGAAAAACTGTTTTTT. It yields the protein CASSSGQSTNEKLFF.

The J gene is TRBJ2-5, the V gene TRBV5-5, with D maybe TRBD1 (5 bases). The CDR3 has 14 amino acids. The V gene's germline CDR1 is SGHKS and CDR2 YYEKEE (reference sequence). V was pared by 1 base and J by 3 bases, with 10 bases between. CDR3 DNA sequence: TGTGCCAGCAGCTTGTCGGTCAGGGAAGAGACCCAGTACTTC. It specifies CASSLSVREETQYF. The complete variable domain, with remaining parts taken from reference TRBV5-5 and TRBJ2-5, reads DAGVTQSPTHLIKTRGQQVTLRCSPISGHKSVSWYQQVLGQGPQFIFQYYEKEERGRGNFPDRFSARQFPNYSSELNVNALLLGDSALYLCASSLSVREETQYFGPGTRLLVL.

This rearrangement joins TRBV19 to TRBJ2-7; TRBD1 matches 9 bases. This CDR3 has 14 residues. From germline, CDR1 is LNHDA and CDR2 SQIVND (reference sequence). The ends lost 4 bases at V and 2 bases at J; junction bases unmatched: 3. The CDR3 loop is CASSRGQGAYEQYF. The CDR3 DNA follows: TGTGCCAGTAGTAGGGGACAGGGCGCCTACGAGCAGTACTTC.

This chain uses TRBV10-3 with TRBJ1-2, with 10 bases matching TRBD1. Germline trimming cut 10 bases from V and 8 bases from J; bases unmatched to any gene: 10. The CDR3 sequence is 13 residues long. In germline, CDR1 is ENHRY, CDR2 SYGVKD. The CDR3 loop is CATSPGQGNGYTF. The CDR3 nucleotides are TGTGCCACTTCGCCGGGACAGGGGAACGGCTACACCTTC.

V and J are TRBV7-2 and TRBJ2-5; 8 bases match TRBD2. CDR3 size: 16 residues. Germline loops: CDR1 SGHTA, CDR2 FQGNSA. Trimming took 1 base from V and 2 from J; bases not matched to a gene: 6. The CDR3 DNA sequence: TGTGCCAGCAGCTTAGTCGGGGTAGCGGGGCAAGAGACCCAGTACTTC. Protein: CASSLVGVAGQETQYF. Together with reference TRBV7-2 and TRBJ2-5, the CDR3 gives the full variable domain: GAGVSQSPSNKVTEKGKDVELRCDPISGHTALYWYRQSLGQGLEFLIYFQGNSAPDKSGLPSDRFSAERTGGSVSTLTIQRTQQEDSAVYLCASSLVGVAGQETQYFGPGTRLLVL.

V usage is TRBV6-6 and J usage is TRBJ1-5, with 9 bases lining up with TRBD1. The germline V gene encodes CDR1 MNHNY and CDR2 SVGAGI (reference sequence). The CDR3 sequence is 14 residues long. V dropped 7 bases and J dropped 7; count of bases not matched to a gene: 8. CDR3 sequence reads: CASTNTGGQQPQHF. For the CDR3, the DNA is TGTGCCAGCACTAACACAGGGGGCCAACAGCCCCAGCATTTT.

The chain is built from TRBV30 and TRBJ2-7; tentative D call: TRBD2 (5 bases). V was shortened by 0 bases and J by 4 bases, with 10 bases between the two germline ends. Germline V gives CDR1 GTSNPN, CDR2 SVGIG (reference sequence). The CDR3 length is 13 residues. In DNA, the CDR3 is TGTGCCTGGAGTGTACACCCGGGGTACGAGCAGTACTTC. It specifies CAWSVHPGYEQYF.

CDR3 nucleotides: TGTGCCAGCAGTTTAGGTGGGGACAGGGGGTACGTGACCCAGTACTTC. This gives the protein CASSLGGDRGYVTQYF. V usage is TRBV27 and J usage is TRBJ2-5; 11 nucleotides match TRBD1. J gave up 7 bases and V 2 bases, and 9 bases lay outside the gene matches. Germline V gives CDR1 MNHEY, CDR2 SMNVEV (reference sequence). The CDR3 is made up of 16 amino acids.

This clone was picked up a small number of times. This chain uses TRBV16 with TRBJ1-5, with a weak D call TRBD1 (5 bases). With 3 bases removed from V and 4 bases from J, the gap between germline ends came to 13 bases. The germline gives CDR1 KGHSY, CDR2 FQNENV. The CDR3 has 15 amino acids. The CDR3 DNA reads TGTGCCAGCAGCCATACAGGAGCGGGGAATCAGCCCCAGCATTTT. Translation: CASSHTGAGNQPQHF.

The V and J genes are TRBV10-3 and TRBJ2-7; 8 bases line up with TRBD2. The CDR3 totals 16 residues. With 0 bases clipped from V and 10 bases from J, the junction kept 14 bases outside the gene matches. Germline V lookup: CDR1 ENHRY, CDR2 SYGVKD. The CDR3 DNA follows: TGTGCCATCAGTGAGTCGGGGCGCGGGGGGACTTCGGGACAGTACTTC. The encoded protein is CAISESGRGGTSGQYF.

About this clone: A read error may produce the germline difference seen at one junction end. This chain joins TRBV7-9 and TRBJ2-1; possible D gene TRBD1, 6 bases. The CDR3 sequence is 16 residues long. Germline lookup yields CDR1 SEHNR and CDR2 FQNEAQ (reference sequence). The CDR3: CSSSLSGRGINNEQFF. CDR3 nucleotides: TGTTCCAGCAGCTTATCCGGCAGGGGAATAAACAATGAGCAGTTCTTC. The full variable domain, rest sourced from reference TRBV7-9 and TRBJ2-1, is DTGVSQNPRHKITKRGQNVTFRCDPISEHNRLYWYRQTLGQGPEFLTYFQNEAQLEKSRLLSDRFSAERPKGSFSTLEIQRTEQGDSAMYLCSSSLSGRGINNEQFFGPGTRLTVL.

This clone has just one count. CDR3 sequence reads: CASRGSEVETQYF. In DNA form, the CDR3 reads TGTGCCAGCAGGGGCTCGGAGGTAGAGACCCAGTACTTC. This chain joins TRBV2 and TRBJ2-5; D might be TRBD2 (5 bases). Germline-derived CDR1 and CDR2 are SNHLY and FYNNEI. V lost 6 bases, J lost 4 bases, and 12 bases lay in between. CDR3 length: 13 residues.

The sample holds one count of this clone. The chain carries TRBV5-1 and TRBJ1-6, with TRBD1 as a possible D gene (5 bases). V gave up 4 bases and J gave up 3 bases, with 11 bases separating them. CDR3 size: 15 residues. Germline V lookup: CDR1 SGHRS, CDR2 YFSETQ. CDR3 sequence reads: CASSEQGGYNSPLHF. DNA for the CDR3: TGCGCCAGCAGCGAGCAGGGAGGCTATAATTCACCCCTCCACTTT.

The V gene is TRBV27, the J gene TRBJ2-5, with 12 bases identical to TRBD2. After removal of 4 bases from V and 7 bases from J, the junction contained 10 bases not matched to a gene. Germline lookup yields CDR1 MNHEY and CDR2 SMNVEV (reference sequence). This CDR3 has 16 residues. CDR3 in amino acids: CASSSLAGGPRVTQYF. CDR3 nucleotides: TGTGCCAGCAGTTCCCTAGCGGGGGGGCCACGGGTGACCCAGTACTTC.

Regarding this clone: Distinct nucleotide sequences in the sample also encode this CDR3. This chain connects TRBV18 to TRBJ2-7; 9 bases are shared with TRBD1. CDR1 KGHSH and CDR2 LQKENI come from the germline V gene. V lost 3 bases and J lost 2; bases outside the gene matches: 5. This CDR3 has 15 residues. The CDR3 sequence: CASSPGTGSPYEQYF. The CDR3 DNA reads TGTGCCAGCTCACCTGGGACAGGGAGCCCCTACGAGCAGTACTTC.

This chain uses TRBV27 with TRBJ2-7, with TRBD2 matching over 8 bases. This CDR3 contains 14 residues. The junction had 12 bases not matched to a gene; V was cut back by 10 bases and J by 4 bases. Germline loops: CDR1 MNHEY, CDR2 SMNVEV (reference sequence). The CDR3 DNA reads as TGTGCCACCCAAAGCGGGAGTATCCCGTACGAGCAGTACTTC. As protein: CATQSGSIPYEQYF.

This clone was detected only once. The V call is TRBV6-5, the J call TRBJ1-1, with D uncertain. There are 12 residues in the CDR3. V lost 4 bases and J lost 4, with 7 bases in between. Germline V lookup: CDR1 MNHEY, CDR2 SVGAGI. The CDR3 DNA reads TGTGCCAGCAGTTGGCGAGGCACTGAAGCTTTCTTT. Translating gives CASSWRGTEAFF.